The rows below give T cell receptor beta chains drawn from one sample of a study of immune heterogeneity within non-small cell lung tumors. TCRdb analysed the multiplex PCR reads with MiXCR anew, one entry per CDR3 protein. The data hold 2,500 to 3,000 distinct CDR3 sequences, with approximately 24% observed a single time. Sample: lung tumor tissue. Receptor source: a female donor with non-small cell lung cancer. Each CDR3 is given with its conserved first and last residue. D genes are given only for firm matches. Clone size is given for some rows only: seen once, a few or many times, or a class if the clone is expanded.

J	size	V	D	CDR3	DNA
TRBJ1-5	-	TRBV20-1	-	CSAGGEEGQPQHF	TGCAGTGCTGGGGGGGAGGAAGGTCAGCCCCAGCATTTT
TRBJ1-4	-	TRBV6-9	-	CASSYSWGGRGANEKLFF	TGTGCCAGCAGTTACAGTTGGGGGGGGCGAGGCGCTAATGAAAAACTGTTTTTT
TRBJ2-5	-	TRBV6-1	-	CASSEGAARGTQYF	TGTGCCAGCAGTGAAGGGGCAGCGCGAGGGACCCAGTACTTC
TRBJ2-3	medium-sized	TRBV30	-	CAWSRPGVGQYF	TGTGCCTGGAGTCGGCCCGGGGTTGGGCAGTATTTT
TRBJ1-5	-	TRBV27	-	CASTMDSNSNQPQHF	TGTGCCAGCACTATGGACAGTAATAGCAATCAGCCCCAGCATTTT
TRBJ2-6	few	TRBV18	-	CASPNGFGGLSGANVLTF	TGTGCCAGCCCGAACGGTTTTGGGGGACTCTCTGGGGCCAACGTCCTGACTTTC
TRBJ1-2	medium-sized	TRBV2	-	CASITGTDETINYGYTF	TGTGCCAGCATTACCGGGACGGACGAGACAATTAACTATGGCTACACCTTC
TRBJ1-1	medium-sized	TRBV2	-	CASREGGFSTEAFF	TGTGCCAGCAGAGAGGGGGGATTTAGCACTGAAGCTTTCTTT
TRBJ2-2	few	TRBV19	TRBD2	CASSTGLAGGSGELFF	TGTGCCAGTAGTACCGGACTAGCGGGAGGGTCCGGGGAGCTGTTTTTT
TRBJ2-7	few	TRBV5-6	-	CASSLRYREDHEQYF	TGTGCCAGCAGCTTGCGGTACAGGGAGGACCACGAGCAGTACTTC
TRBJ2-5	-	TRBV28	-	CASKIGTEETQYF	TGTGCCAGCAAAATTGGGACGGAGGAGACCCAGTACTTC
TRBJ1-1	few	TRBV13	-	CASGWKNTEAFF	TGTGCCAGCGGCTGGAAGAACACTGAAGCTTTCTTT
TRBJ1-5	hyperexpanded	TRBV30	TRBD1	CAWSPGTGANQHF	TGTGCCTGGAGTCCCGGGACAGGGGCCAACCAGCATTTT
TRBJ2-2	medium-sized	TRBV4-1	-	CASSQARVGIGPGELFF	TGCGCCAGCAGCCAAGCTCGGGTCGGGATTGGACCCGGGGAGCTGTTTTTT
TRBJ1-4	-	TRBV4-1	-	CASSQGVNRELFF	TGCGCCAGCAGCCAAGGGGTTAACCGGGAACTGTTTTTT
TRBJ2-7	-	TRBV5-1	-	CASSSPGHPFYEQYF	TGCGCCAGCAGCTCACCGGGACATCCCTTCTACGAGCAGTACTTC
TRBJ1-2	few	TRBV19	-	CASSRTENYGYTF	TGTGCCAGTAGTCGGACGGAAAACTATGGCTACACCTTC
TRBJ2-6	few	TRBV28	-	CASSHRVNSGANVLTF	TGTGCCAGCAGTCACAGGGTCAACTCTGGGGCCAACGTCCTGACTTTC
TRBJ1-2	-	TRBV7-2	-	CASSPIQNYGYTF	TGTGCCAGCAGCCCCATACAGAACTATGGCTACACCTTC
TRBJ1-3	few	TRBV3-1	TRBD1	CASSQDRTGRSGNTIYF	TGTGCCAGCAGCCAAGATCGGACAGGGCGCTCTGGAAACACCATATATTTT
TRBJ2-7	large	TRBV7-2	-	CASSSDFSSYEQYF	TGTGCCAGCAGCTCGGACTTCAGCTCCTACGAGCAGTACTTC
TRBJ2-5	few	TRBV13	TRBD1	CASSTQDRGKTQYF	TGTGCCAGCAGCACCCAGGACAGGGGGAAGACCCAGTACTTC
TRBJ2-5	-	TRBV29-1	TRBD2	CIVGLAGETQYF	TGCATCGTTGGGCTAGCGGGAGAGACCCAGTACTTC
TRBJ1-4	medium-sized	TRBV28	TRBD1	CASSTPGQDTPSLF	TGTGCCAGCAGTACACCGGGACAGGATACCCCCTCGCTTTTT